This T cell receptor (beta chain) was recovered during a study of CD8+ T cells in alopecia areata. Overall study findings and caveats: Although TCR sharing was seen in mice, sharing across patients was less clear, possibly for HLA-related reasons. Tofacitinib delivered significant drops in scalp clonality and in expanded CD8+ clones among the top 100. There were many expanded lesional clones persisting in scalp and blood during tofacitinib.

Treatment meaning: oral pan-JAK inhibitor, 5-10 mg twice daily. Isolated RNA was reverse transcribed into cDNA used as the sequencing template. Here immunoSEQ multiplex PCR was the method, and the copy in TCRdb shows in-frame clones only, minus some. The table has around 180,000 clones, around three fifths seen once. About this clone itself: Its antigen is still unknown.

The V gene lost 1 base and the J gene lost 5 bases, with 2 bases spanning the gap. Germline V lookup: CDR1 SGHDN, CDR2 FVKESK. CDR3 length: 11 residues. Sequenced material: CD4+ T cells sorted from blood, taken at week 24, from a patient treated with tofacitinib. The receptor comes from a human donor with alopecia areata. V and J are TRBV14 and TRBJ2-5; D remains ambiguous. CDR3 sequence reads: CASSQAETQYF. CDR3 nucleotide sequence: TGTGCCAGCAGCCAAGCGGAGACCCAGTACTTC.